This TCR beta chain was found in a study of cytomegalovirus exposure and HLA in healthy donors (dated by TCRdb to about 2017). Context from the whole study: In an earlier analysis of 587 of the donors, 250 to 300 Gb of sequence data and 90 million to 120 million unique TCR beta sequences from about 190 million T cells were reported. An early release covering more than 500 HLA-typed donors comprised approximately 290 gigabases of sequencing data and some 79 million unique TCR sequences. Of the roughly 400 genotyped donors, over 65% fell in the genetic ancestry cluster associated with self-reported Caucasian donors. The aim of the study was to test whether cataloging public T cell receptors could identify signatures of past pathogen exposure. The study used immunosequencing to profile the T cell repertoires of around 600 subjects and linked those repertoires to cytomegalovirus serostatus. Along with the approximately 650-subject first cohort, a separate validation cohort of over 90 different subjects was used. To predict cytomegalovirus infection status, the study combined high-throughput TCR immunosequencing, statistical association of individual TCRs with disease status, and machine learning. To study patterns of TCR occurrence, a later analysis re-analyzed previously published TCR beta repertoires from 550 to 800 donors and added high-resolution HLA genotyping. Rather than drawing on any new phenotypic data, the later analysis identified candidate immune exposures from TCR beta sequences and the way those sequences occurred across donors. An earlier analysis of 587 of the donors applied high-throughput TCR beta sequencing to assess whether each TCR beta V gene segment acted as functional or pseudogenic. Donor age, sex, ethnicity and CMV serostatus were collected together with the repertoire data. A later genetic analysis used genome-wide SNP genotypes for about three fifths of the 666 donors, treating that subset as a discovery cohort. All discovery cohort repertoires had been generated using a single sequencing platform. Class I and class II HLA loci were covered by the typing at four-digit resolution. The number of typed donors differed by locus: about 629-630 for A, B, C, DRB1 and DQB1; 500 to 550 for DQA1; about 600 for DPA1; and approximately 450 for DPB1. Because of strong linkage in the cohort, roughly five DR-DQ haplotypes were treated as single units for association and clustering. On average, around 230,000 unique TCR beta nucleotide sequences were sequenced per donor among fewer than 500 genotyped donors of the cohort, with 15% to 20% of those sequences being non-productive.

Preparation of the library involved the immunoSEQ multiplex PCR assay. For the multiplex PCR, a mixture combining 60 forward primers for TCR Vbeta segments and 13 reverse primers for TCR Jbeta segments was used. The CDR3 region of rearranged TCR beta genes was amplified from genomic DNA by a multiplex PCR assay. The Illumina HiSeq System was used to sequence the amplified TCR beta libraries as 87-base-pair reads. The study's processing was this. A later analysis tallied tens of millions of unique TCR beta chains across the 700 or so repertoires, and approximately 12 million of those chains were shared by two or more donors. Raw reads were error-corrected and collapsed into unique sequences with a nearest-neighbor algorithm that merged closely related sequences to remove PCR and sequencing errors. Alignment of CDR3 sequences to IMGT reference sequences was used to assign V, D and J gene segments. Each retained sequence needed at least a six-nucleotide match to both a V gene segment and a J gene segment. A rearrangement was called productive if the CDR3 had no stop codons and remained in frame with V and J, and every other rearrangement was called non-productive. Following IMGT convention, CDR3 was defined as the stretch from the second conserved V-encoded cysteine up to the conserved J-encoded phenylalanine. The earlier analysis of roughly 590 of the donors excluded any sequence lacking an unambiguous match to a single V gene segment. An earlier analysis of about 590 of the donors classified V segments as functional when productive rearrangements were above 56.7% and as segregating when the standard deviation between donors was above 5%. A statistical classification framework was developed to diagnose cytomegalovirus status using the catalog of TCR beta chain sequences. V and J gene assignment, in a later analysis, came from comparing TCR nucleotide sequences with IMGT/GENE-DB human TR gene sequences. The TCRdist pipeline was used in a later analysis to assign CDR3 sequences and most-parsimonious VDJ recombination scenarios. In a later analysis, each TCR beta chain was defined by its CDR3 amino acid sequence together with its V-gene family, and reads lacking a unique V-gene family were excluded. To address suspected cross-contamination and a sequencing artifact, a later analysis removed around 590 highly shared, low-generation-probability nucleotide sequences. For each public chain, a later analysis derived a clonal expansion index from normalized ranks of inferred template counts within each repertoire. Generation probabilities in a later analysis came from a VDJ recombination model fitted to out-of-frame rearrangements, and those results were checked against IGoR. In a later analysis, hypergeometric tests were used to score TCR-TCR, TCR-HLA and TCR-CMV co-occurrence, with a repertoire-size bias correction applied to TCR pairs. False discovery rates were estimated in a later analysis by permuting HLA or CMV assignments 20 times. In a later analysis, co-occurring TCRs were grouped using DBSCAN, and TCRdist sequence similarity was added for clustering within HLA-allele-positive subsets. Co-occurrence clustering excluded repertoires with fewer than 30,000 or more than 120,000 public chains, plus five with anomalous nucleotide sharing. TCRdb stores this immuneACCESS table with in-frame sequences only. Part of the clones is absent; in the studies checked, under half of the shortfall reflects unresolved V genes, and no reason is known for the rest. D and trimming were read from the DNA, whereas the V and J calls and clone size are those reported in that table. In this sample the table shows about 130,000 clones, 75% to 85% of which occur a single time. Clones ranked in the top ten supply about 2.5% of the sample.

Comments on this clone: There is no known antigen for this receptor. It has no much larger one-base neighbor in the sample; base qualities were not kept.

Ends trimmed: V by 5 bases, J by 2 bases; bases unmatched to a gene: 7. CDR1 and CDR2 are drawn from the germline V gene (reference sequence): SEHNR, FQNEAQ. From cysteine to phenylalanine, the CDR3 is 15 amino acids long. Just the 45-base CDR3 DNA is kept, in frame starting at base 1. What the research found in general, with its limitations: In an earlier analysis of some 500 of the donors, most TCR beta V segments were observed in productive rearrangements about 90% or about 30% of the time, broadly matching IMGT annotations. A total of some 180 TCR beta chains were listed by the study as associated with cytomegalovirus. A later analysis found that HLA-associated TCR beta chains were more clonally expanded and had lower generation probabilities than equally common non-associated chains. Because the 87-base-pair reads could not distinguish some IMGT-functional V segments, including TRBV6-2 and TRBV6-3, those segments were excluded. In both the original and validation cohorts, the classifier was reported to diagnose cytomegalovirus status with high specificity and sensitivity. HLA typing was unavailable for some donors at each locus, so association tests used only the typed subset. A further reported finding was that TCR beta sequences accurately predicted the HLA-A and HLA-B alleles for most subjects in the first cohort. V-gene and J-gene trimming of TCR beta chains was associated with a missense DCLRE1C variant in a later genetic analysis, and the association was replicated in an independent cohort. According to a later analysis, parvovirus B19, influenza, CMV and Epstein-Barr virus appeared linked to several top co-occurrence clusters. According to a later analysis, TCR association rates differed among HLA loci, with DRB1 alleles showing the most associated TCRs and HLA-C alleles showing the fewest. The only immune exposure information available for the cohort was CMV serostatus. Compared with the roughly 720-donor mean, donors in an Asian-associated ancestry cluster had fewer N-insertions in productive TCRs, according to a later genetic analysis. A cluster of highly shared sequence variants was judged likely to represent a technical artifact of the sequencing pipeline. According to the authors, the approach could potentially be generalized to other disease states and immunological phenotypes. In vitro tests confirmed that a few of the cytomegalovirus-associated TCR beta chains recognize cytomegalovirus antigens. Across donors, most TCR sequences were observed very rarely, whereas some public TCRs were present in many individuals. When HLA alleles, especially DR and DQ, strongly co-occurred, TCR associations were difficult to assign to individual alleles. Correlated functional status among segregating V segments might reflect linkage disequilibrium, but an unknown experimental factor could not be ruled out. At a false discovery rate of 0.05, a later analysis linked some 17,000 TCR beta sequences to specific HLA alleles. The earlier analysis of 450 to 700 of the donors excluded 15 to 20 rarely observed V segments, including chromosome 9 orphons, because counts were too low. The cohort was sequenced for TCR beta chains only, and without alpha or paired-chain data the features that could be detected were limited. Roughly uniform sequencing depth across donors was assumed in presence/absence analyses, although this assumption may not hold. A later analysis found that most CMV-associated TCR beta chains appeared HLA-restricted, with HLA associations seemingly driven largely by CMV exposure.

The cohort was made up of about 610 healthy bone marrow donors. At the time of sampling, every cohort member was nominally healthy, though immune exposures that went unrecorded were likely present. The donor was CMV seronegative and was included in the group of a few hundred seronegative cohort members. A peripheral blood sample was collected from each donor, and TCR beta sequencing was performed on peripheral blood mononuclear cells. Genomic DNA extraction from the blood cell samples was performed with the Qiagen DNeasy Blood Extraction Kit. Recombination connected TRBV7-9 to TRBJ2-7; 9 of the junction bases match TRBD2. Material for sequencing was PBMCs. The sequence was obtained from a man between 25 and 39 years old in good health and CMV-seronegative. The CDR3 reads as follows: CASSTPGTSPYEQYF. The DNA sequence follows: TGTGCCAGCAGCACCCCCGGGACTAGCCCCTACGAGCAGTACTTC.